This TCR beta chain stems from a study of T cell responses to AZD1222 COVID-19 vaccine (dated by TCRdb to about 2021). For the study in its entirety: AZD1222 recipients given second doses at about 4 weeks or at about 12 weeks were pooled, since spike-specific TCR depth and breadth were not found to differ between the two schedules. Trial participants were enrolled by age into subgroups of 18-55, 56-69 and 70-plus years, and approximately 150, 30 and 60 TCR-sequenced participants, respectively, were included in these subgroups. A total of 233 trial participants underwent TCR sequencing, of whom about 200 had received two doses of AZD1222 and around 25 had received two doses of the MenACWY control vaccine. Broader findings and caveats from the paper: Most participants were white British and females outnumbered males, and the authors suggested that clonal diversity may have been underestimated. A significant rise in spike-specific TCR breadth and depth was observed after two AZD1222 doses relative to day 0 and relative to MenACWY recipients. The whole spike protein was spanned by vaccine-associated CD4 TCRs, and dominant responses were seen in regions 160-218 and 743-854. Reportedly, close to half of the unique spike-specific TCRs recognized epitopes lying outside the regions that are mutated in the B.1.351 and B.1.1.7 variants. In the small 56-69-year group, the increase in depth fell short of significance, most likely because of low power. Only five or six AZD1222 recipients were SARS-CoV-2 seropositive at baseline, limiting conclusions about previously exposed vaccinees. Because no samples from the day 14 peak response were available, repertoires could be characterized only after the peak T cell response.

The CDR3 regions of human TCRbeta chains were analyzed by immunosequencing. The authors processed their data as follows. Repertoire TCRs were checked for matches against a reference library of SARS-CoV-2-specific TCRs that had been generated using the MIRA antigen-specificity platform. Breadth meant the fraction of unique TCRs that were SARS-CoV-2-associated, whereas depth meant the fraction of total T cells that were SARS-CoV-2-associated. Each spike-specific TCR was assigned to its reactive spike region and to a CD4 or CD8 class using the MIRA data. Log10-transformed breadth and depth values were compared by one-way ANOVA with Sidak's multiple comparisons tests. Drawn from immuneACCESS, this table holds only the in-frame rearrangements with V and J called that TCRdb kept. Clones are partly lost; checked studies trace under half to an unresolved V gene and leave the rest unexplained. V, J and clone size derive from that table, while D and trimming were established from the DNA sequence. A total of 130,000 or so clones appear in this sample, approximately 88% of them only once. Together, the top ten hold just under 3% of the sample.

With respect to this clone: This receptor's antigen is unknown. There are no base qualities to consult, and no much larger clone falls within one base.

The junction shows trimming of 7 bases on V and 0 bases on J, plus 10 bases between the germline ends. The CDR3 runs 14 amino acids, cysteine and phenylalanine included. Only the CDR3 DNA is retained, 42 bases long and in frame from the first base. The time point tag for this specimen amounts to: baseline before first vaccination. Samples from vaccinated people were obtained from the UK trials COV001 and COV002, which included a single-blind randomized controlled phase 2/3 trial of AZD1222 (ChAdOx1 nCoV-19) in healthy adults. Trial participant PBMC samples were collected at day 0 and day 28 after the second dose for TCRbeta chain sequencing.

This clonotype originated in an adult in good health. The rearrangement joined TRBV23-1 to TRBJ2-1; too little of a D gene remains to name it. TRBV23-1 has ORF status, its function being uncertain. This sample comprised peripheral blood, obtained on day 0 of AZD1222 vaccination. The CDR3 amino acid sequence is: CASNWASSYNEQFF. Read as DNA, the sequence is TGCGCCAGCAATTGGGCGAGCTCCTACAATGAGCAGTTCTTC.